The 20 T cell receptor beta chains reported below all come from one sample, sequenced in a study of cytomegalovirus exposure and HLA in healthy donors (dated by TCRdb to 2015 to 2018). Libraries were made using the immunoSEQ multiplex PCR assay. Here the immuneACCESS table is served through TCRdb, limited to in-frame sequences with V and J called. Missing clones are a known gap in these copies; in checked studies unresolved V genes cover under half, and the rest lacks a known reason. Within this sample are about 64,000 clones, with 90% to 95% of them counted one time only. Approximately 5% of the sample goes to the ten largest clones. The sequencing input was PBMCs. The receptors stem from a woman under 30 in good health and CMV-seropositive.

The rearrangement links TRBV28 to TRBJ1-2, with TRBD1 matching over 10 bases. The CDR3 is 14 amino acids. Germline V gene sequence: CDR1 MDHEN, CDR2 SYDVKM. J lost 7 bases, V lost 4 bases, and 6 bases had no gene match. For the CDR3, the DNA is TGTGCCAGCAGTTGGGACAGGGGACTTAGTGGCTACACCTTC. The encoded protein is CASSWDRGLSGYTF.

The chain is built from TRBV6-4 and TRBJ1-2; D call uncertain. CDR1 is MRHNA, CDR2 SNTAGT, per germline. This CDR3 is built from 15 residues. The ends were cut back, 4 bases at V and 1 base at J, with 13 bases in the middle. This chain's CDR3 is CASSVGIFFNYGYTF. The CDR3 DNA sequence: TGTGCCAGCAGTGTGGGCATCTTCTTTAACTATGGCTACACCTTC.

This chain links TRBV28 with TRBJ2-7, with TRBD2 as a possible D gene (6 bases). Germline CDR1 MDHEN, CDR2 SYDVKM. V gave up 3 bases and J gave up 10 bases, with 10 bases separating them. This CDR3 has 11 amino acids. The CDR3 sequence is CASSLGTDQYF. The CDR3 coding sequence is TGTGCCAGCAGTTTGGGGACTGATCAGTACTTC.

This CDR3 reads CASSSSGTARFEAFF. The CDR3 nucleotides are TGTGCCAGCAGTTCCTCGGGGACAGCAAGGTTTGAAGCTTTCTTT. V and J are TRBV28 and TRBJ1-1; 7 nucleotides match TRBD1. Per the germline V gene, CDR1 is MDHEN and CDR2 is SYDVKM. V dropped 4 bases and J dropped 7; count of bases not matched to a gene: 12. This CDR3 is 15 amino acids long.

With regard to this clone: The junction departs from germline at one end; a sequencing error may be responsible. The J gene is TRBJ1-3, the V gene TRBV7-9; D gene uncertain. This CDR3 spans 14 amino acids. Germline-derived CDR1 and CDR2 are SEHNR and FQNEAQ (reference sequence). CDR3 nucleotides: TGTGCCAGCAGAGCGGACGTCTCTGGAAGCACCATATATTTT. Translation gives CASRADVSGSTIYF.

J is TRBJ2-1 and V is TRBV6-5, with a possible D match to TRBD2 (5 bases). Germline lookup yields CDR1 MNHEY and CDR2 SVGAGI. The length of the CDR3 is 14 residues. Between the trimmed V and J ends, which lost 0 bases and 6 bases, there was a span of 9 bases. The CDR3 DNA sequence: TGTGCCAGCAGTTACTCAGACGGACTCAATGAGCAGTTCTTC. Translation gives CASSYSDGLNEQFF.

This clone came up once. This chain joins TRBV28 and TRBJ1-1; TRBD1 aligns across 7 bases. The CDR3 is 14 residues long. The junction had 3 bases not matched to a gene; V was cut back by 5 bases and J by 0 bases. Germline CDR1 reads MDHEN; CDR2 reads SYDVKM. Here the CDR3 DNA reads TGTGCCAGCAGTCTTACAGGGGTGAACACTGAAGCTTTCTTT. Residues: CASSLTGVNTEAFF.

The chain has TRBV6-6 and TRBJ2-1; possible D gene TRBD2, 7 bases. Trimming shortened V by 6 bases and J by 5 bases, and 14 bases separated the two germline ends. Germline values: CDR1 MNHNY, CDR2 SVGAGI (reference sequence). The CDR3 consists of 14 residues. CDR3 region: CASRHRGADNEQFF. Here the CDR3 DNA reads TGTGCCAGCAGACACCGGGGGGCGGACAATGAGCAGTTCTTC.

The chain joins TRBV10-2 to TRBJ2-5, with TRBD2 matching over 7 bases. Germline assignment: CDR1 WSHSY and CDR2 SAAADI. V trimming: 8 bases; J trimming: 0 bases; junction bases outside the gene matches: 6. This CDR3 spans 14 amino acids. This chain's CDR3 is CASASTSDQETQYF. The DNA of the CDR3 is TGCGCCAGCGCAAGCACTAGCGACCAAGAGACCCAGTACTTC.

This clone was found once. The chain has TRBV7-9 and TRBJ2-5, with TRBD1 identical over 8 bases. Germline-derived CDR1 and CDR2 are SEHNR and FQNEAQ (reference sequence). With 5 bases clipped from V and 1 base from J, the junction kept 6 bases outside the gene matches. The CDR3 loop spans 15 amino acids. The DNA of the CDR3 is TGTGCCAGCAGCCGCGACAGGGGTTCCCAAGAGACCCAGTACTTC. Its protein product is CASSRDRGSQETQYF.

The chain carries TRBV25-1 and TRBJ2-2; D not certain. Germline assignment: CDR1 MGHDK and CDR2 SYGVNS. The CDR3 runs 15 residues. Deletions cut 3 bases from V and 4 bases from J, with 12 bases between. The chain's CDR3 is CASSEGPPSTGELFF. The CDR3, as DNA: TGTGCCAGCAGTGAGGGCCCACCGAGCACCGGGGAGCTGTTTTTT. Complete variable domain (other parts from reference TRBV25-1 and TRBJ2-2): EADIYQTPRYLVIGTGKKITLECSQTMGHDKMYWYQQDPGMELHLIHYSYGVNSTEKGDLSSESTVSRIRTEHFPLTLESARPSHTSQYLCASSEGPPSTGELFFGEGSRLTVL.

This clone was seen just once. The rearrangement links TRBV30 to TRBJ2-2; a weak D match, TRBD2 (5 bases). Trimming left V 8 bases short and J 5 bases short, with 21 bases between. Germline V lookup: CDR1 GTSNPN, CDR2 SVGIG (reference sequence). The CDR3 has 15 residues. The DNA of the CDR3 is TGTGCCGGCGGGCAGCGCCCCTCGCGTACCGGGGAGCTGTTTTTT. Protein product: CAGGQRPSRTGELFF. Looking up the rest from reference TRBV30 and TRBJ2-2 gives the full variable domain: SQTIHQWPATLVQPVGSPLSLECTVEGTSNPNLYWYRQAAGRGLQLLFYSVGIGQISSEVPQNLSASRPQDRQFILSSKKLLLSDSGFYLCAGGQRPSRTGELFFGEGSRLTVL.

V usage is TRBV19 and J usage is TRBJ2-2; D call uncertain. Trimming stripped 3 bases from V and 0 bases from J, with 14 bases between. The CDR3 runs to 17 residues. The germline gives CDR1 LNHDA, CDR2 SQIVND (reference sequence). The CDR3 DNA follows: TGTGCCAGTAGTATTAGTCTCCCTACCGCGAACACCGGGGAGCTGTTTTTT. Protein: CASSISLPTANTGELFF.

This chain uses TRBV28 with TRBJ2-7; TRBD1 is a possible D gene (6 bases). CDR3 length: 13 amino acids. Per the germline V gene, CDR1 is MDHEN and CDR2 is SYDVKM. V lost 10 bases and J 2 bases, leaving 15 bases between the germline ends. CDR3 loop: CATQTGITYEQYF. For the CDR3, the DNA is TGTGCCACCCAAACAGGGATCACCTACGAGCAGTACTTC.

This chain joins TRBV5-1 and TRBJ2-1; 9 positions match TRBD2. Germline V lookup: CDR1 SGHRS, CDR2 YFSETQ. The CDR3 length is 15 residues. Trimming at V came to 6 bases and at J to 7 bases, leaving 11 bases not matched to a gene. CDR3 in amino acids: CASIPTSGIGNEQFF. In DNA form, the CDR3 reads TGCGCCAGCATCCCGACTAGCGGCATTGGAAATGAGCAGTTCTTC.

The chain carries TRBV4-3 and TRBJ2-1; TRBD2 matches at 7 bases. The CDR3 runs to 19 residues. With V trimmed by 0 bases and J by 4 bases, 15 bases remained unmatched. The germline gives CDR1 LGHNA, CDR2 YSLEER. CDR3 sequence (DNA): TGCGCCAGCAGCCAAGAGGTGACTAGCTTGTTCGTCCTATACAATGAGCAGTTCTTC. It encodes CASSQEVTSLFVLYNEQFF.

V and J are TRBV28 and TRBJ1-1; tentative D call: TRBD1 (5 bases). This CDR3 region has 12 residues. The ends were cut back, 3 bases at V and 8 bases at J, with 10 bases in the middle. Germline CDR1 and CDR2: MDHEN and SYDVKM. CDR3: CASSFPRQEAFF. CDR3 nucleotides: TGTGCCAGCAGTTTCCCTAGACAGGAAGCTTTCTTT. The variable domain in full, with the rest retrieved from reference TRBV28 and TRBJ1-1, is DVKVTQSSRYLVKRTGEKVFLECVQDMDHENMFWYRQDPGLGLRLIYFSYDVKMKEKGDIPEGYSVSREKKERFSLILESASTNQTSMYLCASSFPRQEAFFGQGTRLTVV.

This chain connects TRBV27 to TRBJ1-1; the match to TRBD1 covers 7 bases. J lost 4 bases, V lost 6 bases, and 8 bases had no gene match. Germline V CDR1 and CDR2: MNHEY, SMNVEV (reference sequence). This CDR3 has 14 amino acids. CDR3 nucleotides: TGTGCCAGCAGCCTAGATGACAGGGCCACTGAAGCTTTCTTT. Its translation: CASSLDDRATEAFF.

As for this clone: Germline and junction disagree at one end, which may indicate a read error. V usage is TRBV7-7 and J usage is TRBJ2-7, with D possibly TRBD1 on 6 matching bases. This CDR3 region has 14 residues. Germline lookup yields CDR1 SSHAT and CDR2 FNYEAQ (reference sequence). The DNA of the CDR3 is TGTGCTAGCAGCTTGGGGGAAGGGGGCTACGAGCAGTACTTC. Encoded protein: CASSLGEGGYEQYF.

V usage is TRBV7-3 and J usage is TRBJ2-2, with D perhaps TRBD2 (6 bases). The V gene's germline CDR1 is SGHTA and CDR2 FQGTGA. The V gene lost 2 bases and the J gene lost 6 bases, with 10 bases spanning the gap. CDR3 length: 14 amino acids. This CDR3 is CASSLGRGAGELFF. CDR3 nucleotide sequence: TGTGCCAGCAGCTTAGGGCGGGGCGCCGGGGAGCTGTTTTTT.